One and the same sample provided the 19 T cell receptor beta chains below, sequenced in a study of cytomegalovirus exposure and HLA in healthy donors. Method: immunoSEQ multiplex PCR; TCRdb's copy keeps in-frame clones and lacks some. The table has some 260,000 clones, over 75% seen once; the top ten hold around 12%. The sample taken for sequencing was PBMCs. These receptors were collected from a man aged 18 to 30 in good health and CMV-seropositive.

The rearrangement uses TRBV5-6 and TRBJ2-5; a possible D gene is TRBD1 (6 bases). The CDR3 length is 16 residues. Germline CDR1 is SGHDT and CDR2 is YYEEEE. V lost 4 bases to trimming and J lost 2 bases, with 18 bases between them. The CDR3 DNA is TGTGCCAGCAGCCCGATTGACAGGACACCTCAAGAGACCCAGTACTTC. Translation: CASSPIDRTPQETQYF.

The rearrangement links TRBV6-5 to TRBJ1-2, with D unresolved. With 2 bases removed from V and 4 bases from J, the gap between germline ends came to 11 bases. Germline-derived CDR1 and CDR2 are MNHEY and SVGAGI. The CDR3 extends over 14 amino acids. The CDR3 spells CASSYDPEIYGYTF. In DNA form, the CDR3 reads TGTGCCAGCAGTTACGACCCAGAAATCTATGGCTACACCTTC.

The chain recombines TRBV29-1 with TRBJ2-2; the D is unclear. The CDR3 sequence is 15 residues long. Between the trimmed V and J ends, which lost 3 bases and 1 base, there was a span of 12 bases. CDR1 SQVTM and CDR2 ANQGSEA come from the germline V gene. The CDR3, as DNA: TGCAGCGTTGACTCTGGGCCAAAGAACACCGGGGAGCTGTTTTTT. Amino acid sequence: CSVDSGPKNTGELFF.

The J gene is TRBJ2-7, the V gene TRBV30; the match to TRBD1 covers 11 bases. There are 17 residues in the CDR3. V was pared by 1 base and J by 0 bases, with 8 bases of the junction left unmatched. The germline V gene has CDR1 GTSNPN and CDR2 SVGIG (reference sequence). The CDR3 DNA is TGTGCCTGGAGTGAACGTGTTGGACAGGGGGCCTCCTACGAGCAGTACTTC. It encodes CAWSERVGQGASYEQYF. The variable domain in full, completed from reference TRBV30 and TRBJ2-7, reads SQTIHQWPATLVQPVGSPLSLECTVEGTSNPNLYWYRQAAGRGLQLLFYSVGIGQISSEVPQNLSASRPQDRQFILSSKKLLLSDSGFYLCAWSERVGQGASYEQYFGPGTRLTVT.

The table lists this clone with a count of one. CDR3 sequence reads: CASSVGAGSVARIQETQYF. The CDR3 DNA sequence: TGTGCCAGCAGCGTTGGGGCGGGGTCGGTAGCGAGAATCCAAGAGACCCAGTACTTC. The rearrangement uses TRBV9 and TRBJ2-5; a weak D match, TRBD2 (6 bases). The length of the CDR3 is 19 residues. From germline, CDR1 is SGDLS and CDR2 YYNGEE. V gave up 2 bases and J gave up 1 base, with 24 bases separating them. The complete variable domain, with remaining parts taken from reference TRBV9 and TRBJ2-5, reads DSGVTQTPKHLITATGQRVTLRCSPRSGDLSVYWYQQSLDQGLQFLIQYYNGEERAKGNILERFSAQQFPDLHSELNLSSLELGDSALYFCASSVGAGSVARIQETQYFGPGTRLLVL.

The CDR3 region has the DNA TGTGCCTGGAACCCGGGACAGGGGGTCGAGACCCAGTACTTC. This translates into CAWNPGQGVETQYF. The chain carries TRBV30 and TRBJ2-5; 11 bases match TRBD1. The CDR3 length is 14 residues. CDR1 is GTSNPN and CDR2 is SVGIG in the germline V gene (reference sequence). V shed 4 bases, J shed 5 bases, and the junction held 6 bases outside the gene matches. Full variable domain (remainder filled in from reference TRBV30 and TRBJ2-5): SQTIHQWPATLVQPVGSPLSLECTVEGTSNPNLYWYRQAAGRGLQLLFYSVGIGQISSEVPQNLSASRPQDRQFILSSKKLLLSDSGFYLCAWNPGQGVETQYFGPGTRLLVL.

In its sample, this clone was seen once. This rearrangement joins TRBV6-5 to TRBJ1-1, with D perhaps matching TRBD1 (5 bases). Germline V gives CDR1 MNHEY, CDR2 SVGAGI. This CDR3 spans 16 amino acids. The V and J ends lost 1 base and 3 bases respectively, with 15 bases between them. The CDR3, as DNA: TGTGCCAGCAGTTACTTGGGGCGGGGTTGGGACACTGAAGCTTTCTTT. This gives the protein CASSYLGRGWDTEAFF.

This chain links TRBV18 with TRBJ1-1, with D uncertain. This CDR3 has 12 residues. The germline CDR1 and CDR2 sequences are KGHSH and LQKENI. The ends were cut back, 2 bases at V and 8 bases at J, with 9 bases in the middle. DNA of the CDR3: TGTGCCAGCTCACCAGCGCTAGGCGAAGCTTTCTTT. It codes for CASSPALGEAFF. The whole variable domain, remainder taken from reference TRBV18 and TRBJ1-1, is NAGVMQNPRHLVRRRGQEARLRCSPMKGHSHVYWYRQLPEEGLKFMVYLQKENIIDESGMPKERFSAEFPKEGPSILRIQQVVRGDSAAYFCASSPALGEAFFGQGTRLTVV.

The chain uses TRBV6-5 and TRBJ1-1; D remains ambiguous. The V end was cut by 0 bases, the J end by 5 bases, with 13 bases between. Germline lookup yields CDR1 MNHEY and CDR2 SVGAGI. The CDR3 runs to 15 residues. The CDR3 loop is CASSYSWVGGTEAFF. The CDR3 coding sequence is TGTGCCAGCAGTTACTCATGGGTAGGAGGAACTGAAGCTTTCTTT.

The table lists this clone with many counts. The rearrangement uses TRBV19 and TRBJ1-2; D unclear. CDR1 LNHDA and CDR2 SQIVND come from the germline V gene (reference sequence). V was shortened by 6 bases and J by 3 bases, with 11 bases between the two germline ends. This CDR3 is 13 amino acids long. The CDR3 reads CASSDGSYYGYTF. The CDR3, as DNA: TGTGCCAGTAGCGACGGATCTTACTATGGCTACACCTTC.

This chain connects TRBV27 to TRBJ2-1, with 7 bases that match TRBD2. CDR3 length: 15 amino acids. V was pared by 2 bases and J by 0 bases, with 1 base of the junction left unmatched. Germline CDR1 and CDR2: MNHEY and SMNVEV (reference sequence). CDR3 sequence reads: CASSLTGGSYNEQFF. The CDR3 DNA reads as TGTGCCAGCAGTTTAACGGGGGGCTCCTACAATGAGCAGTTCTTC.

This clone was counted at least ten times. CDR3: CASSWGGGTGEAFF. The CDR3 nucleotides are TGTGCCAGCAGTTGGGGAGGAGGGACGGGCGAAGCTTTCTTT. This chain links TRBV27 with TRBJ1-1; possibly TRBD1 for D (5 bases). The CDR3 has 14 amino acids. V lost 4 bases and J lost 8, with 17 bases in between. Germline CDR1 MNHEY, CDR2 SMNVEV (reference sequence).

CDR3 region: CASSTLDSATNYGYTF. The CDR3 DNA reads TGTGCCAGCAGCACCCTGGACAGTGCAACTAACTATGGCTACACCTTC. This chain connects TRBV7-9 to TRBJ1-2; D might be TRBD1 (6 bases). This CDR3 has 16 residues. Germline V gives CDR1 SEHNR, CDR2 FQNEAQ (reference sequence). Trimming pared 5 bases from V and 0 bases from J, leaving 16 bases between. Full variable domain (outside the CDR3, taken from reference TRBV7-9 and TRBJ1-2): DTGVSQNPRHKITKRGQNVTFRCDPISEHNRLYWYRQTLGQGPEFLTYFQNEAQLEKSRLLSDRFSAERPKGSFSTLEIQRTEQGDSAMYLCASSTLDSATNYGYTFGSGTRLTVV.

This rearrangement joins TRBV30 to TRBJ2-7; 11 nucleotides align to TRBD1. The CDR3 runs 14 residues. Germline CDR1 GTSNPN, CDR2 SVGIG (reference sequence). Trimming at V came to 1 base and at J to 2 bases, leaving 1 base not matched to a gene. CDR3 bases: TGTGCCTGGAGTGGGACAGGGGGCACCTACGAGCAGTACTTC. Its protein is CAWSGTGGTYEQYF.

The V gene is TRBV15, the J gene TRBJ1-1; no reliable D call. The ends were cut back, 6 bases at V and 1 base at J, with 9 bases in the middle. CDR1 is LNHNV, CDR2 YYDKDF, per germline (reference sequence). The CDR3 has 13 amino acids. The CDR3 region is CATSRSANTEAFF. DNA of the CDR3: TGTGCCACCAGTAGATCAGCGAACACTGAAGCTTTCTTT.

The rearrangement uses TRBV9 and TRBJ2-5; TRBD1 might be the D (6 bases). Germline CDR1 and CDR2: SGDLS and YYNGEE. This CDR3 contains 16 residues. The ends were cut back, 0 bases at V and 4 bases at J, with 16 bases in the middle. The CDR3 protein is CASSVASPGAVETQYF. Here the CDR3 DNA reads TGTGCCAGCAGCGTAGCTAGCCCAGGGGCGGTAGAGACCCAGTACTTC.

J is TRBJ1-1 and V is TRBV6-1; 7 nucleotides agree with TRBD1. Germline V gene data show CDR1 as MNHNS and CDR2 as SASEGT. The CDR3 loop spans 13 amino acids. The J segment lost 4 bases and the V segment lost 5 bases, leaving 4 bases of the junction unmatched. The CDR3 region has the DNA TGTGCCAGCAGTCGACAGGGTGGCACTGAAGCTTTCTTT. This codes for CASSRQGGTEAFF.

V usage is TRBV25-1 and J usage is TRBJ1-4; D call uncertain. The CDR3 covers 17 residues. Germline lookup yields CDR1 MGHDK and CDR2 SYGVNS. The V gene lost 1 base and the J gene lost 4 bases, with 16 bases spanning the gap. Here the CDR3 DNA reads TGTGCCAGCAGTGAATCACTAATTCTACAGCATAATGAAAAACTGTTTTTT. As protein: CASSESLILQHNEKLFF.

This clone was seen a handful of times. This chain uses TRBV7-2 with TRBJ1-1, with D uncertain. The CDR3 loop spans 14 amino acids. Per germline, CDR1 SGHTA and CDR2 FQGNSA. Trimming took off 5 bases at V and 0 bases at J, with 10 bases between the two ends. CDR3 amino acids: CASSKALLNTEAFF. The CDR3 region has the DNA TGTGCCAGCAGCAAGGCACTCCTGAACACTGAAGCTTTCTTT.